This T cell receptor (beta chain) comes out of a study of blood T cell repertoires in COVID-19. Across the study: Spain, Italy and the United States supplied samples that represented acute and convalescent COVID-19. Sample material is recorded as cDNA or gDNA derived from T cells, B-cell-depleted T cells, or PBMCs.

The CDR3 runs 15 residues. Germline values: CDR1 MGHDK, CDR2 SYGVNS. Trimming took 5 bases from V and 2 from J, leaving 14 bases between them. Original methodology: Estimated nucleated cell counts came from reference gene primer amplification. The data were produced by immunoSEQ multiplex PCR, yet TCRdb's version contains in-frame clones alone and is incomplete. That table gives V, J and clone size, and the DNA gave D and trimming. This sample has hundreds of thousands of clones, with around 86% found just once. V is TRBV25-1 and J is TRBJ2-3; D uncertain. The origin of this receptor is a woman aged 25 to 39 with active or convalescent COVID-19. Sequencing used peripheral blood. This chain's CDR3 is CASSSAELNTDTQYF. In nucleotides, the CDR3 is TGTGCCAGCAGTTCGGCGGAGCTAAACACAGATACGCAGTATTTT.